This is a list of T cell receptor beta chains from one sample in a study of T cells after yellow fever vaccination. TCRdb passed the 5' RACE reads through MiXCR, listing each CDR3 protein once. The sample consists of 200,000 to 250,000 distinct CDR3 sequences, roughly 3.3% of them appearing once. The specimen comprised CD4+ T cells sorted from PBMCs, sampled 10 days after the yellow fever booster vaccination. Receptors were obtained from a young man who received the YFV17D yellow fever vaccine. Both conserved end residues are part of each CDR3. A D gene is named only where the DNA matches it firmly. Clone size appears in some rows only: once, few, many, or a class for an expanded clone.

D gene: TRBD1; V gene: TRBV4-1; clone size: few; J gene: TRBJ1-2; CDR3 DNA: TGCGCCAGCAGCCAACCCAGACAGGGGAGTAGGTATGGCTACACCTTC; CDR3 protein: CASSQPRQGSRYGYTF
D gene: TRBD1; V gene: TRBV5-1; clone size: many; J gene: TRBJ2-3; CDR3 DNA: TGCGCCAGCAGCTTGGAAGACAGGGTCGGGGATACGCAGTATTTT; CDR3 protein: CASSLEDRVGDTQYF
D gene: .; V gene: TRBV7-9; clone size: many; J gene: TRBJ2-6; CDR3 DNA: TGTGCCAGCAGCCGGCCCTCTGGGGCCAACGTCCTGACTTTC; CDR3 protein: CASSRPSGANVLTF
D gene: TRBD2; V gene: TRBV3-1; clone size: many; J gene: TRBJ2-1; CDR3 DNA: TGTGCCAGCAGCCAAGGTCACCCAACTAGCGATGAGCAGTTCTTC; CDR3 protein: CASSQGHPTSDEQFF
D gene: .; V gene: TRBV7-9; clone size: many; J gene: TRBJ1-1; CDR3 DNA: TGTGCCAGCAGCTTATTCTCTGAAGCTTTCTTT; CDR3 protein: CASSLFSEAFF
D gene: TRBD1; V gene: TRBV5-5; clone size: many; J gene: TRBJ2-5; CDR3 DNA: TGTGCCAGCAGCCTGGGACAGGCCAAAGAGACCCAGTACTTC; CDR3 protein: CASSLGQAKETQYF
D gene: .; V gene: TRBV4-1; clone size: few; J gene: TRBJ1-2; CDR3 DNA: TGCGCCAGCAGCCAAGTTCGGGGAGTAGGCTATGGCTACACCTTC; CDR3 protein: CASSQVRGVGYGYTF
D gene: TRBD2; V gene: TRBV12-3/TRBV12-4; clone size: many; J gene: TRBJ2-1; CDR3 DNA: TGTGCCAGCAGTTTAGTCTACGGGACTAGCGGATACAATGAGCAGTTCTTC; CDR3 protein: CASSLVYGTSGYNEQFF
D gene: .; V gene: TRBV5-1; clone size: many; J gene: TRBJ2-3; CDR3 DNA: TGCGCCAGCAGCTTGGGGGCGACAGACACAGATACGCAGTATTTT; CDR3 protein: CASSLGATDTDTQYF
D gene: TRBD1; V gene: TRBV24-1; clone size: .; J gene: TRBJ2-1; CDR3 DNA: TGTGCCACCAACGGACAGGGGGCTTATGAGCAGTTCTTC; CDR3 protein: CATNGQGAYEQFF
D gene: .; V gene: TRBV7-2; clone size: many; J gene: TRBJ1-2; CDR3 DNA: TGTGCCAGCAGCTTTCAGTACGGGGACCATGGCTACACCTTC; CDR3 protein: CASSFQYGDHGYTF
D gene: .; V gene: TRBV15; clone size: many; J gene: TRBJ2-4; CDR3 DNA: TGTGCCACCAGCAGAGATCCCCTGTGGGCCAAAAACATTCAGTACTTC; CDR3 protein: CATSRDPLWAKNIQYF
D gene: .; V gene: TRBV5-1; clone size: many; J gene: TRBJ1-1; CDR3 DNA: TGCGCCAGCAGCTCTACAGGTCCCTCTGAAGCTTTCTTT; CDR3 protein: CASSSTGPSEAFF
D gene: .; V gene: TRBV6-5; clone size: many; J gene: TRBJ1-2; CDR3 DNA: TGTGCCAGTAGATACGGGGGGAGTAACTATGGCTACACCTTC; CDR3 protein: CASRYGGSNYGYTF
D gene: .; V gene: TRBV10-3; clone size: few; J gene: TRBJ2-5; CDR3 DNA: TGTGCCATCAGCGCCGGGAGCCAAGAGACCCAGTACTTC; CDR3 protein: CAISAGSQETQYF
D gene: .; V gene: TRBV29-1; clone size: many; J gene: TRBJ2-7; CDR3 DNA: TGCAGCGTGGGGACGGACGAGCAGTACTTC; CDR3 protein: CSVGTDEQYF
D gene: .; V gene: TRBV7-9; clone size: .; J gene: TRBJ2-7; CDR3 DNA: TGTGCCAGCAGCTTAGAATTCGTTGGACGGCAGTACTTC; CDR3 protein: CASSLEFVGRQYF
D gene: .; V gene: TRBV5-1; clone size: few; J gene: TRBJ2-7; CDR3 DNA: TGCGCCAGCAGAGAGGGCAGCACCTACGAGCAGTACTTC; CDR3 protein: CASREGSTYEQYF
D gene: .; V gene: TRBV6-6; clone size: many; J gene: TRBJ2-6; CDR3 DNA: TGTGCCAGCACACGGTCGAGACCTGGGGCCAACGTCCTGACTTTC; CDR3 protein: CASTRSRPGANVLTF
D gene: TRBD1; V gene: TRBV20-1; clone size: many; J gene: TRBJ2-1; CDR3 DNA: TGCAGTGCTCAAGACAGGGTGGAGTTCTTC; CDR3 protein: CSAQDRVEFF
D gene: .; V gene: TRBV7-2; clone size: few; J gene: TRBJ1-6; CDR3 DNA: TGTGCCAGCAGCTTGGGGTCCATACAGGGCCATAATTCACCCCTCCACTTT; CDR3 protein: CASSLGSIQGHNSPLHF
D gene: TRBD1; V gene: TRBV3-1; clone size: .; J gene: TRBJ2-5; CDR3 DNA: TGTGCCAGCAGCCAACGACAGGGTAGGCAAGAGACCCAGTACTTC; CDR3 protein: CASSQRQGRQETQYF
D gene: .; V gene: TRBV18; clone size: .; J gene: TRBJ1-3; CDR3 DNA: TGTGCCAGCTCACCAACCTCGGAGGGAAACACCATATATTTT; CDR3 protein: CASSPTSEGNTIYF
D gene: .; V gene: TRBV12-3/TRBV12-4; clone size: few; J gene: TRBJ2-5; CDR3 DNA: TGTGCTACGAAAACCAGGGCGTCGGAGGAGACCCAGTACTTC; CDR3 protein: CATKTRASEETQYF